A single sample gave rise to the 8 T cell receptor beta chains below, sequenced in a study of OX40 agonist ivuxolimab in advanced cancers. Measured with immunoSEQ multiplex PCR; TCRdb has only the in-frame clones, and not every one. The sample shows tens of thousands of clones, about nine tenths of them seen only once. The specimen was CD4+ or CD8+ T cells sorted from blood, collected in a trial of the OX40 agonist ivuxolimab. These receptors originate from an adult with an advanced solid tumor such as melanoma, head and neck, liver or kidney cancer.

The gene calls are TRBV4-2 and TRBJ2-3; D is possibly TRBD2 (6 bases). The CDR3 is 15 amino acids. CDR1 is LGHNA, CDR2 YNFKEQ, per germline. Trimming shortened V by 4 bases and J by 1 base, and 12 bases separated the two germline ends. The CDR3 loop is CASSPLGGGTDTQYF. The CDR3 nucleotides are TGTGCCAGCAGCCCTTTGGGAGGCGGCACAGATACGCAGTATTTT.

This chain links TRBV25-1 with TRBJ2-2, with D perhaps TRBD1 (7 bases). CDR3 length: 15 amino acids. The germline V and J ends were trimmed by 4 bases and 1 base, with 10 bases remaining between them. The germline V gene has CDR1 MGHDK and CDR2 SYGVNS. The CDR3 nucleotides read TGTGCCAGCAGTGGCGGGACAGAGAACACCGGGGAGCTGTTTTTT. It encodes CASSGGTENTGELFF.

The chain employs TRBV4-2 and TRBJ2-5, with a possible D match to TRBD1 (6 bases). With 0 bases removed from V and 5 bases from J, the gap between germline ends came to 13 bases. This CDR3 has 15 residues. Germline-derived CDR1 and CDR2 are LGHNA and YNFKEQ. CDR3 sequence reads: CASSQDPGEMETQYF. The CDR3 bases are TGTGCCAGCAGCCAAGATCCAGGGGAGATGGAGACCCAGTACTTC.

V gene TRBV5-7 combines with J gene TRBJ2-7, with TRBD2 matching 7 bases. TRBV5-7 is recorded as an ORF, its role being uncertain. The CDR3 sequence is 14 residues long. J gave up 3 bases and V 3 bases, and 6 bases lay outside the gene matches. CDR3 DNA sequence: TGTGCCAGCAGCTCCCGATGGGGGGGCTACGAGCAGTACTTC. Translation: CASSSRWGGYEQYF.

The V and J genes are TRBV27 and TRBJ2-1; 14 bases fit TRBD2. The germline gives CDR1 MNHEY, CDR2 SMNVEV (reference sequence). After removal of 5 bases from V and 7 bases from J, the junction contained 7 bases not matched to a gene. The CDR3 extends over 16 amino acids. DNA for the CDR3: TGTGCCAGCAGTCGAGGGACTAGCGGGAGTCGGAATGAGCAGTTCTTC. The encoded protein is CASSRGTSGSRNEQFF.

The chain carries TRBV4-3 and TRBJ1-5; tentative D call: TRBD1 (5 bases). Trimming removed 1 base from V and 5 bases from J, with 21 bases in between. The CDR3 has 18 amino acids. The germline CDR1 and CDR2 sequences are LGHNA and YSLEER. The CDR3 loop reads CASSQVFPFWQGDQPQHF. In nucleotides, the CDR3 is TGCGCCAGCAGCCAAGTATTTCCCTTCTGGCAGGGTGATCAGCCCCAGCATTTT.

The chain carries TRBV4-3 and TRBJ2-1; 16 nucleotides agree with TRBD2. Germline V gene data show CDR1 as LGHNA and CDR2 as YSLEER. This CDR3 spans 20 amino acids. The V and J ends lost 5 bases and 0 bases, in that order; junction bases with no gene match: 10. The CDR3 sequence: CASSDETGTSGRGSYNEQFF. CDR3 in DNA: TGCGCCAGCAGCGACGAAACCGGGACTAGCGGGAGGGGCTCCTACAATGAGCAGTTCTTC.

A word on this clone: The same CDR3 also results from other DNA sequences found in this sample. This chain connects TRBV27 to TRBJ2-1; TRBD1 is a possible D gene (5 bases). The V and J ends lost 2 bases and 4 bases respectively, with 6 bases between them. The CDR3 covers 13 residues. The germline CDR1 and CDR2 sequences are MNHEY and SMNVEV (reference sequence). CDR3 nucleotides: TGTGCCAGCAGTTTAGACAGTTACAATGAGCAGTTCTTC. This encodes CASSLDSYNEQFF.